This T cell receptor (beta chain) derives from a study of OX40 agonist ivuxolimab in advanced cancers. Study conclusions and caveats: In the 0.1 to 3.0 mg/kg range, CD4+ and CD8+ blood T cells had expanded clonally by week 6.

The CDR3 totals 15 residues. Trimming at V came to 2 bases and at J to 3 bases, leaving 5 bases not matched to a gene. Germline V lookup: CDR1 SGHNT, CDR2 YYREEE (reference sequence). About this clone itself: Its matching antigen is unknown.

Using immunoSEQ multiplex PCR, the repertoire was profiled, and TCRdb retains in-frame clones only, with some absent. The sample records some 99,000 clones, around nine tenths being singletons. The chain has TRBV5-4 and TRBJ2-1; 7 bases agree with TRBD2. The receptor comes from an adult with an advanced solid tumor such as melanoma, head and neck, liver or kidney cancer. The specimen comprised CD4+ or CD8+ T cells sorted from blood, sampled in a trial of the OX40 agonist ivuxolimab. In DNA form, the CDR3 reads TGTGCCAGCAGCTTTGGTGGGGGGGACTACAATGAGCAGTTCTTC. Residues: CASSFGGGDYNEQFF.